This TCR beta chain was found in a study of cytomegalovirus exposure and HLA in healthy donors. Study overall: Unique TCR beta sequences numbering approximately 120 million came from 150 million to 200 million T cells in an earlier analysis.

Worth noting for this clone: As yet, its antigen is unknown.

J was trimmed by 3 bases and V by 10 bases; bases with no gene match: 15. CDR1 and CDR2 (germline): MNHEY, SVGAGI. CDR3 length: 15 residues. PCR used 60 Vbeta primers and 13 Jbeta primers. Some clones are missing from TCRdb's copy, which holds only in-frame ones; the method was immunoSEQ multiplex PCR. The sample's table shows some 56,000 clones. The study, taken as a whole, reports: The sole available immune exposure information was CMV serostatus. V- and J-gene trimming in TCR beta was tied to a missense DCLRE1C variant by an analysis performed later.

The gene calls are TRBV6-5 and TRBJ2-7, with 7 positions matching TRBD2. The sample comprised PBMCs. The sequence derives from a woman in her 30s in good health and CMV-seropositive. The CDR3 DNA sequence: TGTGCCACCAAGTTCGGCCTTGGCGGGGGCTACGAGCAGTACTTC. Protein: CATKFGLGGGYEQYF.